Listed below are T cell receptor beta chains from one sample, sequenced in a study of cytomegalovirus exposure and HLA in healthy donors. Data came from immunoSEQ multiplex PCR; TCRdb stores just in-frame clones and leaves some out. The top ten hold approximately 2% of the sample, which has approximately 120,000 clones, around nine tenths seen once. The sample comprised PBMCs. Source of these receptors: a woman aged 18-29 years in good health and CMV-seronegative. Each CDR3 is given with its conserved first and last residue. The size of a clone is reported for some rows only, either as once, few or many, or as a class for expanded clones.

TRBJ2-5	-	TRBV2	CASKWRESQETQYF
TRBJ1-2	few	TRBV7-9	CASSLMGGRKNYGYTF
TRBJ1-4	-	TRBV5-4	CASSLWGTGHEKLFF
TRBJ2-5	-	TRBV5-4	CASSLGQGKVYF
TRBJ2-3	-	TRBV28	CASSLFVGVTDTQYF
TRBJ1-1	-	TRBV11-2	CASSLDFSGYTLTEAFF
TRBJ1-1	once	TRBV13	CASSPSGFPLGLNTEAFF
TRBJ2-1	-	TRBV19	CASSIGEDEQFF
TRBJ2-3	-	TRBV27	CASSSGLAGFSTDTQYF
TRBJ1-1	-	TRBV6-1	CASSLGQGGEAFF
TRBJ2-1	-	TRBV11-2	CASSSQARWKFF
TRBJ2-5	-	TRBV11-3	CASSPRGSGSVQETQYF
TRBJ2-7	-	TRBV25-1	CASSAPRGGSYEQYF
TRBJ2-5	-	TRBV4-2	CASSLSLAGEETQYF
TRBJ2-1	once	TRBV11-2	CASSLDAHEQFF
TRBJ1-4	-	TRBV19	CASSIMDRGRTGNEKLFF
TRBJ2-5	-	TRBV4-1	CASSPGAGGGQETQYF
TRBJ2-7	-	TRBV5-1	CASSLATGGMSHEQYF
TRBJ2-7	-	TRBV7-2	CASSAYYEQYF
TRBJ2-7	few	TRBV11-3	CASSRDRWQYF
TRBJ2-7	-	TRBV7-9	CASSLGLAGEEQYF
TRBJ1-5	-	TRBV2	CASLTGQGQPQHF
TRBJ2-3	-	TRBV7-9	CASSLRTSGIPTSTDTQYF
TRBJ1-2	few	TRBV29-1	CSVARTEGYTF
TRBJ1-4	-	TRBV7-9	CASSQQGSTNEKLFF
TRBJ2-7	-	TRBV11-2	CASSLEWENSYEQYF
TRBJ2-7	-	TRBV19	CASSMGLEQYF
TRBJ1-2	-	TRBV4-1	CASSLSGTGDYYGYTF
TRBJ2-7	-	TRBV27	CASSLDKIEQYF
TRBJ2-2	-	TRBV4-1	CASSQPTGGLAGELFF
TRBJ2-7	once	TRBV9	CASSVEPGSYEQYF
TRBJ1-1	-	TRBV5-6	CASSSFTGQLEKAFF
TRBJ2-1	-	TRBV14	CASSQDWSMEGVAAYNEQFF
TRBJ2-2	-	TRBV7-2	CASSLELAVNTGELFF
TRBJ2-1	-	TRBV18	CASSPAGGVSNEQFF
TRBJ2-7	-	TRBV10-2	CASATEYSSYEQYF
TRBJ2-3	-	TRBV29-1	CSATSGSTDTQYF
TRBJ2-6	-	TRBV28	CASRLPGSSGANVLTF
TRBJ1-4	-	TRBV11-2	CASSLTGVGEKLFF
TRBJ2-2	-	TRBV28	CASRQLDTGELFF
TRBJ2-7	-	TRBV2	CASSEGLAQREQYF
TRBJ1-2	-	TRBV28	CASSKGPLSANYGYTF
TRBJ2-3	-	TRBV2	CASSGLRGTDTQYF
TRBJ1-5	few	TRBV7-8	CASSLGQPNQPQHF
TRBJ1-4	-	TRBV6-6	CASSYRAGGTNEKLFF
TRBJ2-3	-	TRBV7-8	CASSRPRFRTDTQYF
TRBJ1-1	-	TRBV5-5	CASSLDRVHYEAFF
TRBJ2-1	-	TRBV7-8	CASSTRTSGGEQFF
TRBJ1-1	-	TRBV11-2	CASSLEYAEFNTEAFF
TRBJ1-5	-	TRBV6-6	CASSHGQGGNQPQHF
TRBJ2-1	-	TRBV20-1	CSASGDNEQFF
TRBJ1-4	-	TRBV7-8	CASSLVGSSNEKLFF
TRBJ1-1	-	TRBV13	CASSSGDRGWTEAFF
TRBJ2-3	-	TRBV4-2	CASSQDLAGSTDTQYF
TRBJ2-2	-	TRBV4-1	CASSPYTGELFF
TRBJ2-3	-	TRBV2	CASSADSGITDTQYF
TRBJ2-5	-	TRBV9	CASSVGEVGETQYF
TRBJ1-1	-	TRBV2	CASSGYMNTEAFF